This T cell receptor beta chain was profiled in a study of response to subunit inactivated influenza vaccine. TCRdb reanalysed the RT-PCR reads using MiXCR and keeps one entry per CDR3 protein. The table records approximately 500,000 distinct CDR3 sequences, approximately 24% of them present only once. CDR1 and CDR2 (germline): MNHEY, SVGEGT. This CDR3 comprises 15 residues. Trimming took off 6 bases at V and 4 bases at J, with 18 bases between the two ends. The same data also went into a second study, on T cells expressing NK-cell markers. That report notes: It was by 5'RACE template switching with UMIs that TCR beta cDNA was made. It was from sorted CD3+CD56+NKG2C+, CD3+CD56+NKG2C- and CD3+CD56-NKG2C+ T cells that TCR beta repertoires came. Anti-gamma-delta TCR antibody use in several experiments restricted sorting to alpha-beta TCR T cells. Several of the donors also had these clonotypes leading their CD3+CD56-NKG2C+ fraction. What remained unclear was the HCMV specificity of expanded NKG2C+ T cell clones.

Sample: CD4+ T cells sorted from PBMCs, taken 12 days after vaccination. This clonotype was sampled from a man aged 45-60 years who received an inactivated influenza vaccine. This chain links TRBV6-2 or TRBV6-3 with TRBJ2-5; D unresolved. The CDR3 bases are TGTGCCAGCAGCGACAAAAGGCTCGCTCGAGAGACCCAGTACTTC. This translates into CASSDKRLARETQYF.